A single sample is the source of the 29 T cell receptor beta chains below, sequenced in a study of blood T cell repertoires in COVID-19. Produced via immunoSEQ multiplex PCR; TCRdb's table is partial and in-frame only. Found here are 400,000 to 500,000 clones, roughly 84% of them singletons; the top ten hold 1.4% to 1.5%. The specimen was PBMCs or T cells enriched from blood (not recorded which). The receptor source for this set is a woman in her late teens or twenties who had been exposed to COVID-19.

This clone came up once. The chain combines TRBV28 with TRBJ2-1; 10 nucleotides agree with TRBD2. The CDR3 sequence is 17 residues long. The V segment lost 2 bases and the J segment 9 bases; nucleotides outside the gene matches: 13. CDR1 is MDHEN, CDR2 SYDVKM, per germline. The CDR3 protein is CASSLSSGRAVVAEQFF. CDR3 DNA sequence: TGTGCCAGCAGTTTAAGCAGCGGGAGGGCCGTTGTCGCTGAGCAGTTCTTC.

The J gene is TRBJ2-7, the V gene TRBV19, with D maybe TRBD2 (7 bases). Trimming left V 5 bases short and J 3 bases short, with 11 bases between. The CDR3 runs 13 residues. In germline, CDR1 is LNHDA, CDR2 SQIVND (reference sequence). CDR3 amino acids: CASSRGAGYEQYF. DNA of the CDR3: TGTGCCAGTAGTCGGGGGGCAGGCTACGAGCAGTACTTC. Complete variable domain (other parts from reference TRBV19 and TRBJ2-7): DGGITQSPKYLFRKEGQNVTLSCEQNLNHDAMYWYRQDPGQGLRLIYYSQIVNDFQKGDIAEGYSVSREKKESFPLTVTSAQKNPTAFYLCASSRGAGYEQYFGPGTRLTVT.

This sequence joins TRBV10-1 and TRBJ1-1; D ambiguous. With 4 bases removed from V and 5 bases from J, the gap between germline ends came to 14 bases. The V gene's germline CDR1 is WNHNN and CDR2 SYGVQD (reference sequence). CDR3 length: 14 residues. The CDR3 DNA sequence: TGCGCCAGCAGTGGACCAGGCGGGCGGACTGAAGCTTTCTTT. It encodes CASSGPGGRTEAFF.

The chain couples TRBV28 to TRBJ2-7, with TRBD2 identical over 13 bases. From germline, CDR1 is MDHEN and CDR2 SYDVKM. V lost 7 bases to trimming and J lost 2 bases; unmatched junction nucleotides: 5. This CDR3 is built from 15 residues. CDR3 DNA: TGTGCCAGCACCCTGGGACTAGCGGGGACCTACGAGCAGTACTTC. Amino acid sequence: CASTLGLAGTYEQYF. Combining the CDR3 with reference TRBV28 and TRBJ2-7 gives the whole variable domain DVKVTQSSRYLVKRTGEKVFLECVQDMDHENMFWYRQDPGLGLRLIYFSYDVKMKEKGDIPEGYSVSREKKERFSLILESASTNQTSMYLCASTLGLAGTYEQYFGPGTRLTVT.

This chain joins TRBV11-2 and TRBJ2-2, with 7 bases aligning to TRBD1. V lost 5 bases, J lost 6 bases, and 6 bases stayed unmatched. The length of the CDR3 is 14 residues. Germline CDR1 is SGHAT and CDR2 is FQNNGV. CDR3 region: CASSMGQSAGELFF. Written as DNA, the CDR3 is TGTGCCAGCAGCATGGGACAGTCGGCCGGGGAGCTGTTTTTT. Variable domain in full (rest from reference TRBV11-2 and TRBJ2-2): EAGVAQSPRYKIIEKRQSVAFWCNPISGHATLYWYQQILGQGPKLLIQFQNNGVVDDSQLPKDRFSAERLKGVDSTLKIQPAKLEDSAVYLCASSMGQSAGELFFGEGSRLTVL.

In this sample, this clone turned up once. The J gene is TRBJ2-2, the V gene TRBV4-3, with TRBD1 identical over 7 bases. Germline V gene data show CDR1 as LGHNA and CDR2 as YSLEER. CDR3 length equals 16 residues. Trimming at V came to 4 bases and at J to 0 bases, leaving 5 bases not matched to a gene. The CDR3 DNA reads as TGCGCCAGCAGCCCGTTCCAGGGGGCGAACACCGGGGAGCTGTTTTTT. It is translated as CASSPFQGANTGELFF.

With regard to this clone: Other DNA sequences within the sample encode an identical CDR3. This chain joins TRBV11-3 and TRBJ2-3; D call uncertain. This CDR3 contains 11 residues. From germline, CDR1 is SGHNT and CDR2 YENEEA. The V end lost 4 bases, the J end lost 5 bases, and 4 bases lay between the germline ends. CDR3 sequence: CASSSGDTQYF. CDR3 DNA: TGTGCCAGCAGCTCAGGAGATACGCAGTATTTT.

V usage is TRBV28 and J usage is TRBJ1-6; D possibly corresponds to TRBD1 (6 bases). The germline V gene has CDR1 MDHEN and CDR2 SYDVKM. V lost 5 bases, J lost 7 bases, and 15 bases lay in between. The CDR3 spans 15 residues. This chain's CDR3 is CASSPQGGGNSPLHF. In DNA form, the CDR3 reads TGTGCCAGCAGTCCGCAGGGCGGGGGCAATTCACCCCTCCACTTT.

V usage is TRBV15 and J usage is TRBJ2-5; D unresolved. Germline V lookup: CDR1 LNHNV, CDR2 YYDKDF (reference sequence). The CDR3 runs 13 residues. V lost 3 bases and J 0 bases, leaving 5 bases between the germline ends. The CDR3 reads CATSSRYQETQYF. The CDR3 nucleotides are TGTGCCACCAGCAGTCGGTACCAAGAGACCCAGTACTTC.

This clone appeared a few times. The chain couples TRBV18 to TRBJ2-7; the D gene is possibly TRBD1 (6 bases). The CDR3 has 15 residues. Looked up from germline, CDR1 is KGHSH and CDR2 is LQKENI. V was clipped by 1 base and J by 4 bases, with 14 bases between them. The CDR3 reads CASSPQPGEKYEQYF. CDR3 nucleotide sequence: TGTGCCAGCTCACCACAGCCAGGGGAAAAGTACGAGCAGTACTTC.

The rearrangement joins TRBV27 to TRBJ2-1, with a weak D call TRBD2 (6 bases). Germline V gene lookup returns CDR1 MNHEY and CDR2 SMNVEV (reference sequence). The CDR3 is made up of 13 amino acids. V was clipped by 3 bases and J by 7 bases, with 10 bases between them. Written as DNA, the CDR3 is TGTGCCAGCAGTTTGGATGGAGGGAATGAGCAGTTCTTC. This gives the protein CASSLDGGNEQFF.

V gene TRBV5-1 combines with J gene TRBJ2-3; TRBD2 is a possible D gene (6 bases). CDR1 is SGHRS, CDR2 YFSETQ, per germline. V dropped 4 bases and J dropped 11 bases, with 17 bases sitting between them. This CDR3 has 13 amino acids. The CDR3, as DNA: TGCGCCAGCAGCCCTGGAGGGTCGGGATTGCAGTATTTT. It translates to CASSPGGSGLQYF.

This clone is a singleton in its sample. This chain connects TRBV11-3 to TRBJ2-7; the D gene is possibly TRBD2 (6 bases). This CDR3 spans 15 amino acids. Per germline, CDR1 SGHNT and CDR2 YENEEA. The V and J ends lost 1 base and 7 bases respectively, with 17 bases between them. CDR3 sequence (DNA): TGTGCCAGCAGCTTAGCCCCCCAAGGGGCGGGGGAGCAGTACTTC. Protein product: CASSLAPQGAGEQYF.

The rearrangement uses TRBV4-3 and TRBJ2-2; 7 bases agree with TRBD1. Germline trimming cut 1 base from V and 3 bases from J; bases unmatched to any gene: 2. CDR3 length: 15 amino acids. Germline CDR1 and CDR2: LGHNA and YSLEER. CDR3 in amino acids: CASSQGDSHTGELFF. Written as DNA, the CDR3 is TGCGCCAGCAGCCAAGGGGACAGCCACACCGGGGAGCTGTTTTTT.

V is TRBV7-9 and J is TRBJ2-7, with 7 nucleotides matching TRBD1. CDR1 is SEHNR and CDR2 is FQNEAQ in the germline V gene (reference sequence). Trimming removed 4 bases from V and 5 bases from J; junction bases left unmatched: 17. The length of the CDR3 is 17 residues. CDR3 DNA sequence: TGTGCCAGCAGCTACCCACCCTCTGGGACAGCCCCCGACGAGCAGTACTTC. Translated: CASSYPPSGTAPDEQYF.

The chain recombines TRBV6-5 with TRBJ2-5; D may be TRBD2 (5 bases). Trimming removed 8 bases at V and 4 bases at J, with 11 bases between. The CDR3 is 12 residues long. Germline CDR1 is MNHEY and CDR2 is SVGAGI. DNA for the CDR3: TGTGCCAGCCGACCTCGGGGAGAGACCCAGTACTTC. Residues: CASRPRGETQYF.

CDR3 in DNA: TGTGCCAGCAGCCAAGAAGGGACTAGCAGAAACCAAGAGACCCAGTACTTC. The encoded protein is CASSQEGTSRNQETQYF. The chain has TRBV3-1 (or the pseudogene TRBV3-2) and TRBJ2-5; 9 bases fit TRBD2. Trimming cost V 0 bases and J 0 bases; bases outside gene matches: 5. This CDR3 contains 17 residues. From germline, CDR1 is LGHDT and CDR2 YNNKEL (reference sequence).

This clone appeared once. The chain has TRBV18 and TRBJ2-5; 11 positions agree with TRBD1. From germline, CDR1 is KGHSH and CDR2 LQKENI. The CDR3 covers 16 residues. V shed 3 bases and J 4 bases; nucleotides not matched to a gene: 7. The CDR3 DNA reads TGTGCCAGCTCACCCATTAGGACAGGGGGCCGAGAGACCCAGTACTTC. This codes for CASSPIRTGGRETQYF.

The rearrangement uses TRBV25-1 and TRBJ2-7; TRBD2 matches 11 bases. The CDR3 is made up of 15 amino acids. Trimming cost V 5 bases and J 3 bases; bases outside gene matches: 6. Germline V gene data show CDR1 as MGHDK and CDR2 as SYGVNS. CDR3 amino acids: CASSSGTSGYYEQYF. For the CDR3, the DNA is TGTGCCAGCAGTTCCGGGACTAGCGGTTACTACGAGCAGTACTTC.

The V and J genes are TRBV28 and TRBJ1-2, with TRBD1 matching over 8 bases. The germline CDR1 and CDR2 sequences are MDHEN and SYDVKM. V lost 5 bases to trimming and J lost 1 base; unmatched junction nucleotides: 12. The CDR3 spans 17 residues. CDR3 sequence reads: CASSLVPPGQVNYGYTF. DNA of the CDR3: TGTGCCAGCAGTCTTGTTCCCCCGGGACAGGTTAACTATGGCTACACCTTC.

This clone was found a few times. The gene calls are TRBV7-2 and TRBJ1-3; weak D call: TRBD1 (5 bases). The V gene lost 0 bases and the J gene lost 2 bases, with 8 bases spanning the gap. The V gene's germline CDR1 is SGHTA and CDR2 FQGNSA. This CDR3 spans 15 amino acids. In DNA, the CDR3 is TGTGCCAGCAGCTTAGCGGGGCCCCCTGGAAACACCATATATTTT. Its translation: CASSLAGPPGNTIYF. Full variable domain (rest looked up from reference TRBV7-2 and TRBJ1-3): GAGVSQSPSNKVTEKGKDVELRCDPISGHTALYWYRQSLGQGLEFLIYFQGNSAPDKSGLPSDRFSAERTGGSVSTLTIQRTQQEDSAVYLCASSLAGPPGNTIYFGEGSWLTVV.

The V gene is TRBV19, the J gene TRBJ2-7; 9 positions agree with TRBD1. Looked up from germline, CDR1 is LNHDA and CDR2 is SQIVND (reference sequence). The length of the CDR3 is 13 residues. V lost 8 bases, J lost 9 bases, and 11 bases stayed unmatched. The CDR3, as DNA: TGTGCCAGTGCCCCGGGACAGGGTCTCGTGCAGTACTTC. Its translation: CASAPGQGLVQYF.

This clone was observed once. V gene TRBV21-1 combines with J gene TRBJ1-5; TRBD1, the table's D call, was not compared with the DNA. TRBV21-1 is classified as a pseudogene. CDR3 size: 18 residues. The CDR3 DNA is TGTGCCAGCAGCAAAGCGCAAACAGTACACTGTGTCTTGTCGCCCCAGCATTTT. As protein: CASSKAQTVHCVLSPQHF.

The CDR3 DNA follows: TGTGCCAGCAGCACTGGACAGGGCTTCCACACCGGGGAGCTGTTTTTT. The encoded protein is CASSTGQGFHTGELFF. This chain connects TRBV7-9 to TRBJ2-2, with TRBD1 matching over 8 bases. Germline CDR1 SEHNR, CDR2 FQNEAQ (reference sequence). The CDR3 consists of 16 residues. The V gene end was trimmed by 5 bases and the J gene end by 3 bases; junction bases not matched to a gene: 8.

This clone is a singleton in its sample. The chain combines TRBV11-3 with TRBJ2-2; 9 bases align to TRBD2. Germline trimming cut 1 base from V and 4 bases from J; bases unmatched to any gene: 4. The CDR3 spans 16 residues. Germline assignment: CDR1 SGHNT and CDR2 YENEEA. This chain's CDR3 is CASSLVGTSFTGELFF. The CDR3 region has the DNA TGTGCCAGCAGCTTAGTCGGGACTAGCTTCACCGGGGAGCTGTTTTTT.

The chain is built from TRBV2 and TRBJ1-3; D not resolved. Looked up from germline, CDR1 is SNHLY and CDR2 is FYNNEI. This CDR3 is 15 amino acids long. V lost 3 bases, J lost 1 base, and 10 bases lay in between. DNA of the CDR3: TGTGCCAGCAGTGACCCCCATACATCTGGAAACACCATATATTTT. Its translation: CASSDPHTSGNTIYF. Full variable domain (outside the CDR3, taken from reference TRBV2 and TRBJ1-3): EPEVTQTPSHQVTQMGQEVILRCVPISNHLYFYWYRQILGQKVEFLVSFYNNEISEKSEIFDDQFSVERPDGSNFTLKIRSTKLEDSAMYFCASSDPHTSGNTIYFGEGSWLTVV.

J is TRBJ1-1 and V is TRBV21-1; TRBD1, the table's D call, was not compared with the DNA. TRBV21-1 is deemed a pseudogene. This CDR3 has 13 amino acids. This chain's CDR3 is CASSRHRNTEAFF. DNA for the CDR3: TGTGCCAGCAGCCGACACAGGAACACTGAAGCTTTCTTT.

The chain is built from TRBV11-2 and TRBJ2-4; unclear D gene. CDR1 and CDR2 (germline): SGHAT, FQNNGV. This CDR3 is built from 13 residues. V dropped 4 bases and J dropped 5 bases, with 9 bases sitting between them. CDR3 in DNA: TGTGCCAGCAGCTCCCCAGTACAAAACATTCAGTACTTC. It yields the protein CASSSPVQNIQYF.

This chain uses TRBV19 with TRBJ2-5; D is ambiguous. V lost 4 bases to trimming and J lost 2 bases, with 17 bases between them. The germline V gene has CDR1 LNHDA and CDR2 SQIVND (reference sequence). This CDR3 is built from 16 residues. This CDR3 is CASSTLFGIPQETQYF. CDR3 sequence (DNA): TGTGCCAGTAGTACTTTGTTTGGCATACCACAAGAGACCCAGTACTTC.